A single sample gave rise to the 23 T cell receptor beta chains below, sequenced in a study of blood T cell repertoires in COVID-19 (TCRdb year 2020). The library was built by means of the immunoSEQ multiplex PCR assay. Entries here come from immuneACCESS through TCRdb and include only in-frame sequences with V and J called. Some clones fail to appear in such tables; in the studies checked, an unresolved V gene covers under half of the shortfall, and the cause of the remainder is unknown. The sample table lists about 150,000 clones, roughly 79% of them with a count of one. The leading ten clones occupy 8.6% of the sample. Sequencing was performed on peripheral blood. The origin of the receptors is a man aged 50-59 years with active or convalescent COVID-19.

The chain combines TRBV24-1 with TRBJ2-1, with 9 bases that match TRBD1. This CDR3 has 16 amino acids. Germline V lookup: CDR1 KGHDR, CDR2 SFDVKD. The V gene end was trimmed by 7 bases and the J gene end by 3 bases; junction bases not matched to a gene: 9. This CDR3 reads CATSPPGTGFYNEQFF. The CDR3 coding sequence is TGTGCCACCAGCCCCCCCGGGACAGGGTTCTACAATGAGCAGTTCTTC.

The chain links TRBV30 to TRBJ1-2, with D possibly matching TRBD1 (5 bases). Trimming pared 0 bases from V and 4 bases from J, leaving 9 bases between. The CDR3 spans 13 residues. Germline values: CDR1 GTSNPN, CDR2 SVGIG (reference sequence). CDR3 nucleotides: TGTGCCTGGAGTGTGGGGGGTAGCTATGGCTACACCTTC. Its protein is CAWSVGGSYGYTF.

V gene TRBV5-5 combines with J gene TRBJ2-7; weak D call: TRBD1 (7 bases). CDR3 length: 14 amino acids. The germline gives CDR1 SGHKS, CDR2 YYEKEE (reference sequence). V lost 2 bases, J lost 5 bases, and 14 bases lay in between. CDR3 nucleotide sequence: TGTGCCAGCAGCTTCGCGGCCAGGGGGGACGAGCAGTACTTC. Protein: CASSFAARGDEQYF.

This sequence joins TRBV30 and TRBJ2-3; perhaps TRBD2 as D (6 bases). V shed 0 bases and J shed 4 bases, with 14 bases lying between them. From germline, CDR1 is GTSNPN and CDR2 SVGIG (reference sequence). The CDR3 is 15 residues long. CDR3 coding DNA: TGTGCCTGGAGTGTACTCGCGGGAAGTCCAGATACGCAGTATTTT. Translation gives CAWSVLAGSPDTQYF.

In its sample, this clone was seen many times. V gene TRBV5-5 combines with J gene TRBJ2-5; D is uncertain. Germline lookup yields CDR1 SGHKS and CDR2 YYEKEE (reference sequence). The CDR3 runs 15 residues. V lost 0 bases and J 0 bases, leaving 9 bases between the germline ends. The CDR3 reads CASSLGPVNQETQYF. The CDR3 DNA sequence: TGTGCCAGCAGCTTGGGGCCCGTAAACCAAGAGACCCAGTACTTC.

This clone has only a few counts. The CDR3 nucleotides read TGTGCCAGCAGCGGGACTAGCGGGATACCCTACGAGCAGTACTTC. Translated: CASSGTSGIPYEQYF. This chain uses TRBV7-8 with TRBJ2-7; 13 nucleotides match TRBD2. The ends lost 5 bases at V and 2 bases at J; junction bases unmatched: 3. The length of the CDR3 is 15 residues. The V gene's germline CDR1 is SGHVS and CDR2 FQNEAQ.

This chain uses TRBV27 with TRBJ2-7; 11 bases line up with TRBD2. The CDR3 length is 16 residues. J was trimmed by 2 bases and V by 5 bases; bases with no gene match: 8. Germline V CDR1 and CDR2: MNHEY, SMNVEV (reference sequence). In DNA, the CDR3 is TGTGCCAGCAGTCCGATTACTAGCGGGAGCCCCTACGAGCAGTACTTC. As protein: CASSPITSGSPYEQYF.

The chain couples TRBV4-1 to TRBJ2-3; TRBD2 agrees at 13 bases. V was clipped by 4 bases and J by 2 bases; unmatched bases: 12. In germline, CDR1 is MGHRA, CDR2 YSYEKL. CDR3 length: 19 residues. The CDR3 protein is CASSPRTSGSRGITDTQYF. In nucleotides, the CDR3 is TGCGCCAGCAGCCCGCGGACTAGCGGGAGTAGGGGAATCACAGATACGCAGTATTTT.

J is TRBJ2-2 and V is TRBV11-3, with TRBD2 as a possible D gene (5 bases). Germline V gives CDR1 SGHNT, CDR2 YENEEA. V was clipped by 3 bases and J by 0 bases, with 5 bases between them. This CDR3 region has 14 residues. CDR3 in amino acids: CASSFGTNTGELFF. CDR3 DNA sequence: TGTGCCAGCAGCTTCGGGACGAACACCGGGGAGCTGTTTTTT.

This chain joins TRBV19 and TRBJ2-2; a weak D match, TRBD2 (6 bases). The CDR3 consists of 15 residues. The V end lost 4 bases, the J end lost 4 bases, and 13 bases lay between the germline ends. Per germline, CDR1 LNHDA and CDR2 SQIVND (reference sequence). The CDR3 nucleotides read TGTGCCAGTAGTAGCAGAAAGGAGGGCACCGGGGAGCTGTTTTTT. It encodes CASSSRKEGTGELFF.

The V and J genes are TRBV5-6 and TRBJ2-5; possible D gene TRBD1, 5 bases. Between the trimmed V and J ends, which lost 5 bases and 5 bases, there was a span of 13 bases. Germline CDR1 and CDR2: SGHDT and YYEEEE. CDR3 length: 13 amino acids. The CDR3 bases are TGTGCCAGCAGGACAGCTTATGGGGAGACCCAGTACTTC. Its translation is CASRTAYGETQYF. Full variable domain (missing parts from reference TRBV5-6 and TRBJ2-5): DAGVTQSPTHLIKTRGQQVTLRCSPKSGHDTVSWYQQALGQGPQFIFQYYEEEERQRGNFPDRFSGHQFPNYSSELNVNALLLGDSALYLCASRTAYGETQYFGPGTRLLVL.

The V call is TRBV28, the J call TRBJ2-6; D ambiguous. The CDR3 has 14 residues. CDR1 is MDHEN, CDR2 SYDVKM, per germline. V gave up 3 bases and J gave up 0 bases, with 3 bases separating them. The CDR3 spells CASSFSSGANVLTF. DNA of the CDR3: TGTGCCAGCAGTTTTAGCTCTGGGGCCAACGTCCTGACTTTC.

CDR3 sequence: CASSLDPTSASYEQYF. The CDR3 coding sequence is TGTGCCAGCAGCTTAGACCCGACTAGCGCCTCCTACGAGCAGTACTTC. This rearrangement joins TRBV7-2 to TRBJ2-7, with 8 positions matching TRBD2. CDR1 SGHTA and CDR2 FQGNSA come from the germline V gene. J lost 0 bases, V lost 1 base, and 5 bases had no gene match. This CDR3 has 16 residues.

V is TRBV9 and J is TRBJ2-7; D uncertain. The CDR3 runs 12 residues. Germline V gene sequence: CDR1 SGDLS, CDR2 YYNGEE. The ends were cut back, 3 bases at V and 3 bases at J, with 7 bases in the middle. CDR3 in DNA: TGTGCCAGCAGCGGCGCCGTCTACGAGCAGTACTTC. Translating gives CASSGAVYEQYF.

Turning to this clone: One junction end disagrees with the germline gene, perhaps due to a read error. The chain employs TRBV7-7 and TRBJ1-3, with TRBD1 matching over 9 bases. CDR1 is SSHAT, CDR2 FNYEAQ, per germline (reference sequence). The CDR3 is 15 residues long. DNA for the CDR3: TGTGCTAGCAGCTTGGGACAGGGAAGTGGAAACACCATATATTTT. It codes for CASSLGQGSGNTIYF.

The V gene is TRBV27, the J gene TRBJ1-2; 9 bases match TRBD1. V gave up 5 bases and J gave up 5 bases; unmatched junction bases: 6. Germline CDR1 is MNHEY and CDR2 is SMNVEV (reference sequence). The CDR3 length is 14 residues. CDR3 sequence reads: CASSPGQGRYGYTF. Written as DNA, the CDR3 is TGTGCCAGCAGTCCCGGACAGGGGAGGTATGGCTACACCTTC.

J is TRBJ1-1 and V is TRBV29-1; D is uncertain. CDR1 is SQVTM, CDR2 ANQGSEA, per germline. The CDR3 has 13 residues. Trimming took 6 bases from V and 6 from J, leaving 17 bases between them. The chain's CDR3 is CSVRSRGSSEAFF. For the CDR3, the DNA is TGCAGCGTCCGGTCCCGAGGATCCTCTGAAGCTTTCTTT.

The chain has TRBV30 and TRBJ2-3, with 8 bases fitting TRBD2. The J segment lost 2 bases and the V segment lost 4 bases, leaving 5 bases of the junction unmatched. Germline assignment: CDR1 GTSNPN and CDR2 SVGIG (reference sequence). The CDR3 consists of 14 residues. The CDR3 loop reads CAWNSGSFTDTQYF. The CDR3 coding sequence is TGTGCCTGGAACAGCGGGAGTTTCACAGATACGCAGTATTTT.

V is TRBV18 and J is TRBJ2-1, with 9 nucleotides matching TRBD1. Germline values: CDR1 KGHSH, CDR2 LQKENI. J lost 5 bases, V lost 3 bases, and 5 bases had no gene match. The CDR3 has 15 residues. The CDR3 reads CASSPGQGLHNEQFF. Here the CDR3 DNA reads TGTGCCAGCTCACCGGGACAGGGTTTACACAATGAGCAGTTCTTC.

This clone was found once. The rearrangement links TRBV18 to TRBJ2-4; TRBD1 aligns across 7 bases. Germline trimming cut 5 bases from V and 1 base from J; bases unmatched to any gene: 5. In germline, CDR1 is KGHSH, CDR2 LQKENI. The CDR3 sequence is 15 residues long. CDR3: CASSAQGWAKNIQYF. DNA of the CDR3: TGTGCCAGCTCAGCACAGGGGTGGGCCAAAAACATTCAGTACTTC.

The chain links TRBV6-6 to TRBJ2-1; TRBD2 aligns across 10 bases. Per germline, CDR1 MNHNY and CDR2 SVGAGI (reference sequence). There are 17 residues in the CDR3. Unmatched junction bases numbered 12, after V lost 5 bases and J lost 5 bases. The CDR3 loop reads CASSRLMSGRGDNEQFF. The CDR3 DNA is TGTGCCAGCAGTCGGTTAATGAGCGGGAGGGGGGACAATGAGCAGTTCTTC.

The chain joins TRBV7-9 to TRBJ2-7; D not resolved. There are 17 residues in the CDR3. Per germline, CDR1 SEHNR and CDR2 FQNEAQ (reference sequence). V lost 2 bases and J 2 bases, leaving 19 bases between the germline ends. The CDR3 spells CASSLLVWPSRTYEQYF. DNA of the CDR3: TGTGCCAGCAGCTTATTAGTCTGGCCGTCCAGGACCTACGAGCAGTACTTC.

V usage is TRBV28 and J usage is TRBJ1-2; D is unclear. CDR1 and CDR2 from the germline V gene are MDHEN and SYDVKM. Trimming took off 3 bases at V and 4 bases at J, with 6 bases between the two ends. This CDR3 has 12 residues. CDR3 sequence reads: CASSLGGYGYTF. The CDR3, as DNA: TGTGCCAGCAGTTTGGGAGGCTATGGCTACACCTTC.